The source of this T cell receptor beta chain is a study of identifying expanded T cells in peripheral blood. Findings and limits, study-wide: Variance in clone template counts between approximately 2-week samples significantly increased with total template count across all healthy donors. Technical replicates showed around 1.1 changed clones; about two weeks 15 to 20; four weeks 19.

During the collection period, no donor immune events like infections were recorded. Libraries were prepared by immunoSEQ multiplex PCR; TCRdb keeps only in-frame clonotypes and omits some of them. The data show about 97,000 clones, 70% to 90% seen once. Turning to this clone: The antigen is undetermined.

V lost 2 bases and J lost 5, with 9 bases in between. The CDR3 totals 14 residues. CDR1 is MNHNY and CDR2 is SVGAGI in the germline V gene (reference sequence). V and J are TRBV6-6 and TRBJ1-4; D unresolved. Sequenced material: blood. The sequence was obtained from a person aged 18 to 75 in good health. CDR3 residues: CASSYDGPNEKLFF. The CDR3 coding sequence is TGTGCCAGCAGTTACGACGGACCGAATGAAAAACTGTTTTTT.